Sequencing of this T cell receptor beta chain was carried out in a study of shared clonotypes between healthy human individuals (TCRdb year 2020). With regard to the full study: The cohort included three men and a couple of women between 18 and 49 years of age. Per donor, three plates each were used for CD4 naive and CD4 memory, two for CD8 naive, and one for CD8 memory. The study deeply sequenced blood TCR repertoires of about 5 healthy adults to estimate repertoire size and the extent of clonotype sharing between individuals. Different laboratories and diverse techniques were used to prepare libraries and sequence TCR repertoires, to increase sequencing depth and limit assay-specific biases. Leukapheresis yielded between about 0.94 and 9 billion PBMCs per donor. The investigation overall reported the following: Clonotypes shared by all four sorted-subset donors showed higher generation probabilities than non-shared clonotypes. Incomplete sequencing was indicated by rarefaction of sorted-subset datasets, despite the large sequencing depth. Pairwise subsampling indicated that sequencing depth was expected to affect the degree of clonotype sharing among donors. Sampling was restricted to blood, and TCR repertoires in tissue are likely to differ from TCR repertoires in blood. Naive subsets generally had larger estimated clonotype richness than memory subsets. Because the study included only a small number of donors, the genetic and exposure-history diversity represented was limited. When a handful of donors were compared, the shared fraction of clonotypes was about 5.4% for naive CD4, less than 4% for naive CD8, about 2.5% for memory CD4, and 0.35% to 0.4% for memory CD8.

Reading from cysteine to phenylalanine, the CDR3 counts 14 amino acids. Only CDR3 DNA remains: 42 bases, in frame from the first base. V is pared back by 4 bases and J by 0 bases, with 9 bases lying between the germline termini. The germline V gene gives CDR1 as ENHRY and CDR2 as SYGVKD. The donors were healthy, HIV-negative adults who had no recently reported acute infections or vaccinations. All donors were Caucasian adults living in Nashville, Tennessee, USA. CD4+ T cells were enriched through magnetic negative selection, after which naive cells were positively selected on CD45RA and the remaining negative fraction served as the memory subset. After blood collection by leukapheresis, PBMCs were isolated using Ficoll-Histopaque density gradient centrifugation and then cryopreserved in the vapor phase of liquid nitrogen. Purity and quantity of every magnetically sorted T cell population were checked by analytical flow cytometry. From each sorted fraction, genomic DNA was isolated and quantified by UV absorbance on a Nanodrop 2000c.

Using the deep immunoSEQ assay, TCR CDR3 regions were amplified from genomic DNA by multiplex PCR. Extracted genomic DNA from each cell subset was distributed evenly across all wells of several immunoSEQ 96-well plates, and each plate was treated as a replicate. Each replicate PCR for sorted subsets received roughly 0.2 ug genomic DNA, equal to 28,000 or so T cell genomes. Purified libraries were quantified with a Qubit 3.0 fluorometer, sized on a Bioanalyzer 2100, and re-quantified with the KAPA Library Quantification kit. Every immunoSEQ 96-well plate was sequenced on a separate single-read 150-cycle Illumina NextSeq 550 flow cell. In the original analysis: Because the immunoSEQ output included only junctional sequences and no quality scores, the filtering could not be the same as the filtering used for full-length reads. To assign V/J genes and CDR3, sequences were annotated against IMGT germline references using PyIR, a Python wrapper for IgBLAST v1.9. Any read was removed if the V/J assignment was weak (E-value above 1e-6), the CDR3 was missing, or the read contained stop codons, out-of-frame junctions, or ambiguous translated residues. V3J clonotypes were defined by identical inferred V gene, J gene, and CDR3 amino acid sequence. Percentage overlap between repertoires was calculated by dividing the number of shared unique clonotypes by the size of the smaller repertoire. Three approaches were used to assess repertoire richness: RTK rarefaction, the Chao1 estimator, and Recon v2.1 estimates of unobserved clonotypes. For all TCRbeta clonotypes obtained by the gDNA method from a few donors, generation probabilities were computed with OLGA. The clones in this table, taken by TCRdb from immuneACCESS, are in-frame only. Not every clone is retained; where verified, under half of the shortfall comes from an unresolved V gene, and the cause of the rest is unknown. The DNA was the basis for D and trimming; V, J and clone size are from that table. The sample yields some 1 million clones; more than 65% were counted once. Jointly, the top ten make up about 1.5% of the sample.

Concerning this clone itself: What antigen it recognizes has not been identified. No much larger clone is present one base from it, and per-base qualities are unavailable.

The source is a man aged 18 to 29 in good health. Sequencing was carried out using memory CD4+ T cells sorted from blood. The sample's cell subset or site label is to be understood as: CD45RA-negative fraction. Here the chain combines TRBV10-3 and TRBJ1-1, with no D gene named confidently. CDR3 protein: CAISGSTVNTEAFF. The nucleotide sequence reads TGTGCCATCAGTGGAAGTACTGTGAACACTGAAGCTTTCTTT.